This TCR beta chain came from a study of blood T cell repertoires in COVID-19. Study context: COVID-19 samples from acute and convalescent phases originated in the United States, Italy and Spain. T cells, B-cell-depleted T cells, or PBMCs provided the cDNA or gDNA that served as material.

As processed by the authors: Amplification of reference gene primers provided the estimated nucleated cell counts. TCRdb keeps only in-frame clones here, not all; method: immunoSEQ multiplex PCR. The V and J calls and clone size were taken over from that table, and D and trimming were inferred from the DNA. The sample has roughly 200,000 clones, around 90% seen once. With V trimmed by 7 bases and J by 1 base, 3 bases remained unmatched. The CDR3 runs 14 residues. CDR1 is MGHDK, CDR2 SYGVNS, per germline. Sequencing was performed on peripheral blood. The gene calls are TRBV25-1 and TRBJ1-4; 7 bases line up with TRBD1. The source of this sequence is a man aged 40-55 years with acute or convalescent COVID-19. CDR3 in amino acids: CASTDRVTNEKLFF. DNA for the CDR3: TGTGCCAGCACTGACAGGGTAACTAATGAAAAACTGTTTTTT.